These 20 T cell receptor beta chains were all obtained from the same sample, sequenced in a study of blood T cell repertoires in COVID-19. Only in-frame clones appear in the TCRdb table, and some are missing; sequencing was by immunoSEQ multiplex PCR. The repertoire holds about 83,000 clones, roughly nine tenths seen once, with under 3% in the top ten. Source material: peripheral blood. These receptors came from a woman aged 50 to 65 with active or convalescent COVID-19.

V usage is TRBV2 and J usage is TRBJ1-5; no clear D. Germline V gene sequence: CDR1 SNHLY, CDR2 FYNNEI. V lost 4 bases and J lost 11, with 9 bases in between. This CDR3 is built from 11 residues. The CDR3 sequence: CASSGLGAQHF. DNA of the CDR3: TGTGCCAGCAGTGGGCTCGGGGCCCAGCATTTT.

The count of this clone is one. CDR3 coding DNA: TGTGCCTGGAGTGTACTCAGGGGAACGAATAATTCACCCCTCCACTTT. Translation gives CAWSVLRGTNNSPLHF. The gene calls are TRBV30 and TRBJ1-6; possible D gene TRBD1, 6 bases. CDR3 length: 16 residues. Germline CDR1 GTSNPN, CDR2 SVGIG (reference sequence). V lost 0 bases to trimming and J lost 5 bases, with 14 bases between them. The full variable domain, in which reference TRBV30 and TRBJ1-6 provide the parts outside the CDR3, is SQTIHQWPATLVQPVGSPLSLECTVEGTSNPNLYWYRQAAGRGLQLLFYSVGIGQISSEVPQNLSASRPQDRQFILSSKKLLLSDSGFYLCAWSVLRGTNNSPLHFGNGTRLTVT.

The V call is TRBV19, the J call TRBJ1-1; 7 positions agree with TRBD1. Looked up from germline, CDR1 is LNHDA and CDR2 is SQIVND (reference sequence). After removal of 7 bases from V and 0 bases from J, the junction contained 14 bases not matched to a gene. The CDR3 runs 17 residues. CDR3 in DNA: TGTGCCAGTATTGCCCGGACAGGCAACTTCATGAACACTGAAGCTTTCTTT. This encodes CASIARTGNFMNTEAFF. The complete variable domain, with remaining parts taken from reference TRBV19 and TRBJ1-1, reads DGGITQSPKYLFRKEGQNVTLSCEQNLNHDAMYWYRQDPGQGLRLIYYSQIVNDFQKGDIAEGYSVSREKKESFPLTVTSAQKNPTAFYLCASIARTGNFMNTEAFFGQGTRLTVV.

This clone turned up a few times. This chain links TRBV29-1 with TRBJ1-1; no firm D call. V was clipped by 5 bases and J by 3 bases, with 7 bases between them. The CDR3 sequence is 11 residues long. Germline V lookup: CDR1 SQVTM, CDR2 ANQGSEA. The CDR3 sequence: CSVMTYTEAFF. The CDR3, as DNA: TGCAGCGTTATGACTTACACTGAAGCTTTCTTT.

The J gene is TRBJ1-5, the V gene TRBV27; 7 bases match TRBD1. Germline V gene data show CDR1 as MNHEY and CDR2 as SMNVEV (reference sequence). The CDR3 runs to 16 residues. V lost 7 bases to trimming and J lost 7 bases; unmatched junction nucleotides: 16. CDR3 in amino acids: CASTRVGGPWSQPQHF. The CDR3 DNA sequence: TGTGCCAGCACCCGGGTAGGGGGCCCCTGGTCCCAGCCCCAGCATTTT.

J is TRBJ2-6 and V is TRBV4-2, with a possible D match to TRBD2 (5 bases). Germline values: CDR1 LGHNA, CDR2 YNFKEQ. CDR3 length: 14 amino acids. Deletions cut 4 bases from V and 4 bases from J, with 8 bases between. The CDR3 DNA reads TGTGCCAGCAGCCCACTAGTAGGGGCCAACGTCCTGACTTTC. Translation: CASSPLVGANVLTF.

The gene calls are TRBV12-3 or TRBV12-4 and TRBJ2-1, with D perhaps TRBD2 (7 bases). Trimming removed 4 bases from V and 9 bases from J, with 13 bases in between. There are 13 residues in the CDR3. CDR3: CASSSMGGAEQFF. CDR3 sequence (DNA): TGTGCCAGCAGTTCAATGGGGGGGGCTGAGCAGTTCTTC.

The chain is built from TRBV6-4 and TRBJ2-5, with 15 bases aligning to TRBD2. The CDR3 totals 17 residues. J gave up 5 bases and V 6 bases, and 10 bases lay outside the gene matches. The V gene's germline CDR1 is MRHNA and CDR2 SNTAGT. CDR3 coding DNA: TGTGCCAGCAGCTGTCGGACTAGCGGGGGGGCCGTGGAGACCCAGTACTTC. This translates into CASSCRTSGGAVETQYF.

This sequence joins TRBV6-5 and TRBJ2-7; a weak D match, TRBD1 (6 bases). CDR1 and CDR2 from the germline V gene are MNHEY and SVGAGI. The CDR3 consists of 14 residues. Trimming shortened V by 4 bases and J by 0 bases, and 10 bases separated the two germline ends. The chain's CDR3 is CASSWNRDSYEQYF. DNA for the CDR3: TGTGCCAGCAGTTGGAACAGGGACTCCTACGAGCAGTACTTC.

The genes are TRBV10-3 and TRBJ2-5; 7 bases are a match to TRBD2. The CDR3 contains 13 residues. Germline V lookup: CDR1 ENHRY, CDR2 SYGVKD. The V gene end was trimmed by 4 bases and the J gene end by 4 bases; junction bases not matched to a gene: 3. The DNA of the CDR3 is TGTGCCATCAGTGGGACTAGTCCAGAGACCCAGTACTTC. Protein: CAISGTSPETQYF.

This sequence joins TRBV7-3 and TRBJ1-5, with D hard to call. The CDR3 is made up of 13 amino acids. V shed 5 bases and J shed 7 bases, with 12 bases lying between them. CDR1 is SGHTA and CDR2 is FQGTGA in the germline V gene. The CDR3 sequence: CASSTDSSQPQHF. DNA of the CDR3: TGTGCCAGCAGCACGGATAGTAGCCAGCCCCAGCATTTT. Full variable domain (outside the CDR3, taken from reference TRBV7-3 and TRBJ1-5): GAGVSQTPSNKVTEKGKYVELRCDPISGHTALYWYRQSLGQGPEFLIYFQGTGAADDSGLPNDRFFAVRPEGSVSTLKIQRTERGDSAVYLCASSTDSSQPQHFGDGTRLSIL.

This clone was counted ten times or more. This chain connects TRBV7-9 to TRBJ1-6; 7 positions match TRBD1. The CDR3 extends over 15 amino acids. The germline V gene encodes CDR1 SEHNR and CDR2 FQNEAQ (reference sequence). The junction had 5 bases not matched to a gene; V was cut back by 4 bases and J by 5 bases. In DNA form, the CDR3 reads TGTGCCAGCAGCTCAGAAACAGGGGATAATTCACCCCTCCACTTT. Protein sequence: CASSSETGDNSPLHF.

The chain is built from TRBV7-9 and TRBJ2-7; 14 bases are a match to TRBD2. V lost 1 base to trimming and J lost 3 bases; unmatched junction nucleotides: 8. Germline CDR1 reads SEHNR; CDR2 reads FQNEAQ (reference sequence). This CDR3 region has 18 residues. CDR3 sequence: CASSLVIMGLAGVYEQYF. The CDR3 region has the DNA TGTGCCAGCAGCTTAGTTATAATGGGACTAGCGGGGGTCTACGAGCAGTACTTC.

J is TRBJ1-3 and V is TRBV7-9; 9 bases fit TRBD1. The CDR3 has 15 amino acids. V was pared by 4 bases and J by 3 bases, with 4 bases of the junction left unmatched. Germline V lookup: CDR1 SEHNR, CDR2 FQNEAQ (reference sequence). The CDR3 bases are TGTGCCAGCAGCTGGGACAGGGAGCGTGGAAACACCATATATTTT. It yields the protein CASSWDRERGNTIYF.

The V call is TRBV11-2, the J call TRBJ1-5; 7 positions match TRBD1. The CDR3 consists of 18 residues. With 6 bases clipped from V and 0 bases from J, the junction kept 14 bases outside the gene matches. Germline values: CDR1 SGHAT, CDR2 FQNNGV. This chain's CDR3 is CASSTIDRAPYSNQPQHF. The DNA of the CDR3 is TGTGCCAGCAGTACTATTGACAGGGCCCCTTATAGCAATCAGCCCCAGCATTTT.

The genes are TRBV20-1 and TRBJ2-7; D not certain. The CDR3 contains 11 residues. Trimming took 6 bases from V and 2 from J, leaving 8 bases between them. Germline loops: CDR1 DFQATT, CDR2 SNEGSKA (reference sequence). The CDR3 DNA is TGCAGTGCACCCCAGACCTACGAGCAGTACTTC. Translation gives CSAPQTYEQYF.

The genes are TRBV10-3 and TRBJ2-7; 9 nucleotides agree with TRBD1. CDR1 and CDR2 from the germline V gene are ENHRY and SYGVKD. J gave up 2 bases and V 4 bases, and 6 bases lay outside the gene matches. The CDR3 has 15 residues. This CDR3 reads CAISASTGGTYEQYF. The DNA for the CDR3 is TGTGCCATCAGTGCTTCGACAGGGGGGACCTACGAGCAGTACTTC.

The chain combines TRBV7-9 with TRBJ2-2; a weak D match, TRBD1 (6 bases). Trimming took off 5 bases at V and 1 base at J, with 14 bases between the two ends. Germline V gives CDR1 SEHNR, CDR2 FQNEAQ (reference sequence). The CDR3 is 16 residues long. CDR3 sequence (DNA): TGTGCCAGCAGCCCCCGGCAGGGGCAGAACACCGGGGAGCTGTTTTTT. Translating gives CASSPRQGQNTGELFF. Using reference TRBV7-9 and TRBJ2-2 for the parts outside the CDR3, the full variable domain is DTGVSQNPRHKITKRGQNVTFRCDPISEHNRLYWYRQTLGQGPEFLTYFQNEAQLEKSRLLSDRFSAERPKGSFSTLEIQRTEQGDSAMYLCASSPRQGQNTGELFFGEGSRLTVL.

A word on this clone: Other DNA variants within this sample encode the same CDR3. The J gene is TRBJ2-7, the V gene TRBV11-3; 8 nucleotides agree with TRBD2. The CDR3 has 14 amino acids. The V segment lost 5 bases and the J segment 2 bases; nucleotides outside the gene matches: 5. Germline CDR1 reads SGHNT; CDR2 reads YENEEA. The chain's CDR3 is CASSPSGGTYEQYF. In DNA, the CDR3 is TGTGCCAGCAGCCCCTCGGGGGGGACCTACGAGCAGTACTTC.

V is TRBV30 and J is TRBJ2-3; 8 bases align to TRBD1. Germline V CDR1 and CDR2: GTSNPN, SVGIG (reference sequence). The CDR3 is 15 residues long. Trimming cost V 2 bases and J 0 bases; bases outside gene matches: 4. The CDR3 loop is CAWSPDRGSTDTQYF. CDR3 nucleotides: TGTGCCTGGAGTCCAGACAGGGGAAGCACAGATACGCAGTATTTT.